This TCR beta chain was recovered during a study of radiotherapy plus CTLA-4 blockade in lung cancer (dated by TCRdb to between 2017 and 2018). Background for the entire study: Among the enrolled patients, approximately 18% had an objective response, and around 31% reached disease control. General conclusions and limits of the study: Increased serum interferon-beta after radiation, together with early dynamic changes in blood T cell clones, were reported to be the strongest predictors of response. After treatment with radiotherapy and ipilimumab, TCR clones that originated in tumors expanded in peripheral blood.

The library came from the immunoSEQ multiplex PCR assay. TCRdb obtained this table from immuneACCESS and retained in-frame rearrangements with V and J assigned. These tables miss some clones; where compared with another copy, unresolved V genes account for less than half of the shortfall, and the remainder is unexplained. Across this sample there are some 110,000 clones, with around 90% seen only once. The ten top clones hold about 7% of the sample. As for this clone: No cognate antigen has been identified for it. No per-base quality is available; no much larger clone lies one base away.

CDR1 and CDR2 are drawn from the germline V gene: SGDLS, YYNGEE. V is trimmed back by 0 bases and J by 5 bases, and the junction contains 8 bases that no gene match accounts for. The CDR3 contains 16 residues, cysteine and phenylalanine counted. Just CDR3 DNA is preserved here, 48 bases in frame from base 1. The study evaluated CTLA-4 blockade (ipilimumab) given together with focal radiation therapy in patients who had chemo-refractory metastatic non-small-cell lung cancer. The chain joins TRBV9 to TRBJ2-7, and 10 junction bases match TRBD2. The clonotype originates from a human donor with non-small cell lung cancer that progressed on radiotherapy plus ipilimumab. The input for sequencing was peripheral blood, taken from a patient treated with radiotherapy plus ipilimumab. The DNA reads as follows: TGTGCCAGCAGCGTAGATTCTAGCGGGAGACCCCACGAGCAGTACTTC. It codes for CASSVDSSGRPHEQYF. The CDR3, completed at both ends by the reference TRBV9 and TRBJ2-7 genes, gives the full variable domain DSGVTQTPKHLITATGQRVTLRCSPRSGDLSVYWYQQSLDQGLQFLIQYYNGEERAKGNILERFSAQQFPDLHSELNLSSLELGDSALYFCASSVDSSGRPHEQYFGPGTRLTVT.